The 6 T cell receptor beta chains below all came from one sample that was sequenced in a study of T cell responses to AZD1222 COVID-19 vaccine. The assay was immunoSEQ multiplex PCR, and TCRdb's table has in-frame clones only and misses some. Of over 100,000 clones listed, 80% to 85% are singletons. Source: peripheral blood, taken on day 0 of AZD1222 vaccination. The receptors come from an adult in good health.

This rearrangement joins TRBV6-5 to TRBJ2-5; D ambiguous. The CDR3 runs to 16 residues. Germline assignment: CDR1 MNHEY and CDR2 SVGAGI. Between the trimmed V and J ends, which lost 0 bases and 1 base, there was a span of 12 bases. The CDR3 nucleotides read TGTGCCAGCAGTTACTCGCCGGACGGAATCCAAGAGACCCAGTACTTC. Translating it yields CASSYSPDGIQETQYF.

This chain links TRBV18 with TRBJ2-1; D may be TRBD1 or TRBD2 (5 bases each). Germline V CDR1 and CDR2: KGHSH, LQKENI. Trimming stripped 3 bases from V and 9 bases from J, with 15 bases between. CDR3 length: 14 amino acids. Here the CDR3 reads CASSPVGAVGEQFF. The CDR3 DNA sequence: TGTGCCAGCTCACCCGTCGGGGCCGTGGGTGAGCAGTTCTTC.

The J gene is TRBJ2-3, the V gene TRBV28; unclear D gene. Germline V gives CDR1 MDHEN, CDR2 SYDVKM. Trimming took off 3 bases at V and 9 bases at J, with 7 bases between the two ends. This CDR3 spans 11 amino acids. CDR3 loop: CASSLLGTQYF. CDR3 DNA sequence: TGTGCCAGCAGTTTGCTCGGCACGCAGTATTTT. Full variable domain (remainder filled in from reference TRBV28 and TRBJ2-3): DVKVTQSSRYLVKRTGEKVFLECVQDMDHENMFWYRQDPGLGLRLIYFSYDVKMKEKGDIPEGYSVSREKKERFSLILESASTNQTSMYLCASSLLGTQYFGPGTRLTVL.

CDR3 loop: CASSLDGSGANVLTF. The CDR3, as DNA: TGTGCCAGTTCACTCGACGGCTCTGGGGCCAACGTCCTGACTTTC. V gene TRBV19 combines with J gene TRBJ2-6; no clear D. Germline loops: CDR1 LNHDA, CDR2 SQIVND (reference sequence). The ends were cut back, 8 bases at V and 0 bases at J, with 11 bases in the middle. This CDR3 has 15 amino acids.

This chain uses TRBV14 with TRBJ2-2; 7 bases are shared with TRBD2. V dropped 0 bases and J dropped 7; count of bases not matched to a gene: 11. The CDR3 length is 17 residues. The germline gives CDR1 SGHDN, CDR2 FVKESK. CDR3 region: CASSQDLSSGNFGELFF. DNA of the CDR3: TGTGCCAGCAGCCAAGATCTCTCTAGCGGTAATTTCGGGGAGCTGTTTTTT.

This chain connects TRBV7-9 to TRBJ2-5, with D maybe TRBD1 (5 bases). This CDR3 contains 14 residues. Germline CDR1 reads SEHNR; CDR2 reads FQNEAQ (reference sequence). Trimming stripped 6 bases from V and 5 bases from J, with 16 bases between. CDR3 loop: CASRHRTAEETQYF. DNA of the CDR3: TGTGCCAGCAGACACAGGACGGCTGAGGAGACCCAGTACTTC.